This T cell receptor beta chain is from a study of metastatic and nonmetastatic thyroid tumors. Study in general: The study looked at repertoires side by side in blood and in tumor or nodule tissue from malignant and benign thyroid patients.

This clone came up many times. MiXCR re-clonotyped the PCR reads for TCRdb. Counted here are about 93,000 clones, 10% to 15% occurring once; the ten biggest clones make up approximately 10%. No treatment of any kind had been given to any patient before thyroid surgery. CDR1 and CDR2 from the germline V gene are MGHDK and SYGVNS. The CDR3 sequence is 15 residues long. Unmatched junction bases numbered 8, after V lost 6 bases and J lost 4 bases. This receptor was obtained from a female donor with papillary thyroid cancer or a benign thyroid nodule (not recorded which). Some clones in this sample may be carry-over from other donors' samples. The V call is TRBV25-1, the J call TRBJ2-1, with 8 bases aligning to TRBD1. Sequenced sample: blood. The CDR3 DNA follows: TGTGCCAGCAGCGATAGGACAGGGCGTTACAATGAGCAGTTCTTC. Its protein is CASSDRTGRYNEQFF.